This passage covers 2 T cell receptor beta chains from one sample sequenced in a study of blood T cell repertoires in COVID-19. Profiling relied on immunoSEQ multiplex PCR, and the TCRdb table lists in-frame clones only, not all of them. The sample holds under 200,000 clones, 70% to 90% seen once. What was sequenced was peripheral blood. Receptors originate from a woman in her forties or fifties with COVID-19, enrolled during active disease.

The chain combines TRBV2 with TRBJ1-1; no reliable D call. The CDR3 is made up of 16 amino acids. Per the germline V gene, CDR1 is SNHLY and CDR2 is FYNNEI. V shed 2 bases and J shed 2 bases, with 15 bases lying between them. CDR3 coding DNA: TGTGCCAGCAGTGAATCTGGATGGCCGACTAACACTGAAGCTTTCTTT. It specifies CASSESGWPTNTEAFF. The full variable domain, its missing parts supplied by reference TRBV2 and TRBJ1-1, is EPEVTQTPSHQVTQMGQEVILRCVPISNHLYFYWYRQILGQKVEFLVSFYNNEISEKSEIFDDQFSVERPDGSNFTLKIRSTKLEDSAMYFCASSESGWPTNTEAFFGQGTRLTVV.

The chain joins TRBV5-6 to TRBJ2-5; D is perhaps TRBD1 (6 bases). Trimming left V 5 bases short and J 4 bases short, with 15 bases between. Germline lookup yields CDR1 SGHDT and CDR2 YYEEEE. The CDR3 loop spans 14 amino acids. In nucleotides, the CDR3 is TGTGCCAGCAGTCGAGGGGGTTTTGGAGAGACCCAGTACTTC. Its protein is CASSRGGFGETQYF.